Given below is one T cell receptor beta chain in context. Antigen unknown. The donors, aged roughly 6 to 100, were healthy Caucasians from Russia. Then a second PCR, running about 6 to 12 cycles, was carried out with a sample-barcoded 5' primer and a J-beta primer mix. TCRdb passed the 5' RACE reads through MiXCR, listing each CDR3 protein once. The profile shows some 690,000 distinct CDR3 sequences, 22% of them singletons. The sample comes from a study of blood T cells in healthy people across ages. General study points: The unsorted PBMCs prevented any conclusive comparison of naive versus antigen-experienced cells.

In germline, CDR1 is SNHLY, CDR2 FYNNEI. Trimming pared 2 bases from V and 4 bases from J, leaving 10 bases between. The CDR3 is made up of 14 amino acids. Sequenced material: blood. The clonotype was recovered from a man between 65 and 80 years old in good health. The V gene is TRBV2, the J gene TRBJ2-3; D uncertain. CDR3 region: CASSEMVPPDTQYF. CDR3 nucleotides: TGTGCCAGCAGTGAAATGGTGCCTCCAGATACGCAGTATTTT.